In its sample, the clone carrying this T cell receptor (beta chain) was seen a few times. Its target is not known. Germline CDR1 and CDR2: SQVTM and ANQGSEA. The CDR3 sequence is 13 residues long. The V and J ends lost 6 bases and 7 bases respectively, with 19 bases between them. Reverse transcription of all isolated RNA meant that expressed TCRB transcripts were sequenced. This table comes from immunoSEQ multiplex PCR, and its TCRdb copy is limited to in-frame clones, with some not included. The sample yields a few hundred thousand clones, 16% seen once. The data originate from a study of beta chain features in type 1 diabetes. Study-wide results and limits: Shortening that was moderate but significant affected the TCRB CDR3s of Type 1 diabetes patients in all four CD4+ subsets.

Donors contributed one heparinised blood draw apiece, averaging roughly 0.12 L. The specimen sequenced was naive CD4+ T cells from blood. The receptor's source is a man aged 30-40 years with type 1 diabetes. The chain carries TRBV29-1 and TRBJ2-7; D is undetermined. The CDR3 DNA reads TGCAGCGTCGCCCCGCTGACACTGAAAGAGCAGTACTTC. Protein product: CSVAPLTLKEQYF.